Sequencing of this TCR beta chain was carried out in a study of CD4+ T cells in melanoma. CDR1 SGHNT and CDR2 YYREEE come from the germline V gene (reference sequence). The CDR3 totals 12 residues. Trimming took 3 bases from V and 1 from J, leaving 4 bases between them. TCRdb's table, derived via immunoSEQ multiplex PCR, lists solely in-frame clones and lacks some. This table holds approximately 14,000 clones, approximately 88% found once. Sequencing input: cells from a culture (not recorded whether cultured in vitro). The chain recombines TRBV5-4 with TRBJ2-5; D remains ambiguous. The TCR was taken from a human donor with melanoma. In DNA, the CDR3 is TGTGCCAGCAGCTCCCCCCAAGAGACCCAGTACTTC. Protein product: CASSSPQETQYF.